This is a list of T cell receptor beta chains from one sample in a study of blood T cell repertoires in COVID-19. Assay: immunoSEQ multiplex PCR; the TCRdb copy retains only in-frame clones and omits some. The table lists fewer than 600,000 clones, more than 75% of them singletons. The sequencing sample was made of PBMCs or T cells enriched from blood (not recorded which). The receptors stem from a woman in her thirties or forties who had recovered from COVID-19. Each CDR3 is given without its conserved first and last residue. Fields, in order: CDR3 protein, CDR3 length, V gene.

CDR3: ASSFSSGNTIY; length: 11; V: TRBV5-1
CDR3: ASSDLLAGDYNEQF; length: 14; V: TRBV2
CDR3: ASSKGRYLIPNEQF; length: 14; V: TRBV21-1
CDR3: AWTLGGSFIDNEQF; length: 14; V: TRBV30
CDR3: ASSLAPVWREGQETQY; length: 16; V: TRBV7-2
CDR3: ASSYGGSINEQF; length: 12; V: TRBV6-5
CDR3: ASSDRGSPAAF; length: 11; V: TRBV7-9
CDR3: ASSLAPPGTNEKLF; length: 14; V: TRBV5-1
CDR3: ASSLGTGGSGNTIY; length: 14; V: TRBV7-8
CDR3: ASSWGLAETQY; length: 11; V: TRBV27
CDR3: ASSFTSGLTDTQY; length: 13; V: TRBV10-1
CDR3: ASKRTTRALEQY; length: 12; V: TRBV19
CDR3: SVASDRVAF; length: 9; V: TRBV29-1
CDR3: ASSRTGGGYEQY; length: 12; V: TRBV11-2
CDR3: ASSRDRNYGYT; length: 11; V: TRBV4-1
CDR3: ASTANRGIGNTIY; length: 13; V: TRBV19
CDR3: ASSRFLRGRGLSTEAF; length: 16; V: TRBV6-6
CDR3: ASSLSSLGYEQY; length: 12; V: TRBV27
CDR3: ASSRTSGYEQY; length: 11; V: TRBV12-3/TRBV12-4
CDR3: ASSPGTAYEQY; length: 11; V: TRBV5-6
CDR3: ASSMRDTTYSNQPQH; length: 15; V: TRBV19
CDR3: AWSSSSGTTDTQY; length: 13; V: TRBV30
CDR3: ASSLVDRGPYGYT; length: 13; V: TRBV7-8
CDR3: ASSLLADNEQF; length: 11; V: TRBV27
CDR3: ASSQDSTGGGWDEQY; length: 15; V: TRBV4-2
CDR3: ASSPFQSGELF; length: 11; V: TRBV7-9
CDR3: ASSIFEWTGGMGQPQH; length: 16; V: TRBV19
CDR3: SASSWGGSGNTIY; length: 13; V: TRBV29-1
CDR3: ASSEGSYSNQPQH; length: 13; V: TRBV2
CDR3: ATGTGRGEQY; length: 10; V: TRBV24-1
CDR3: ASSLPGTGGVQPQH; length: 14; V: TRBV5-5